These 14 T cell receptor beta chains were sequenced from one sample in a study of shared clonotypes between healthy human individuals. Generated by immunoSEQ multiplex PCR, the TCRdb table keeps only in-frame clones and is missing some. The sample carries about 990,000 clones, 75% to 80% recorded once. Sequences were obtained from memory CD4+ T cells from PBMCs. The subset is: CD45RA-negative fraction. The receptors stem from a man between 18 and 35 years old in good health. Some clones in this sample may be carry-over from other donors' samples.

J is TRBJ1-1 and V is TRBV7-9; D unclear. CDR1 is SEHNR and CDR2 is FQNEAQ in the germline V gene (reference sequence). CDR3 length equals 12 residues. V gave up 4 bases and J gave up 7 bases, with 10 bases separating them. This chain's CDR3 is CASSSILIEAFF. The CDR3 region has the DNA TGTGCCAGCAGCTCAATACTGATTGAAGCTTTCTTT.

This clone has a handful of counts. The rearrangement joins TRBV28 to TRBJ1-1; maybe TRBD1 (6 bases). Trimming took off 7 bases at V and 6 bases at J, with 18 bases between the two ends. The germline V gene encodes CDR1 MDHEN and CDR2 SYDVKM. CDR3 length equals 14 residues. CDR3 nucleotide sequence: TGTGCCAGCACCATCCAACAGGGCATCGCTGAAGCTTTCTTT. Its protein product is CASTIQQGIAEAFF.

There are a few counts of this clone. V usage is TRBV7-9 and J usage is TRBJ1-1, with a possible D match to TRBD1 (6 bases). The V end was cut by 1 base, the J end by 4 bases, with 16 bases between. Germline V CDR1 and CDR2: SEHNR, FQNEAQ (reference sequence). The CDR3 runs to 16 residues. The CDR3: CASSLGIGGYLTEAFF. The DNA for the CDR3 is TGTGCCAGCAGCTTAGGGATAGGGGGATATCTCACTGAAGCTTTCTTT.

The chain combines TRBV4-3 with TRBJ2-1; 7 nucleotides line up with TRBD2. This CDR3 is 16 amino acids long. Germline lookup yields CDR1 LGHNA and CDR2 YSLEER. The V segment lost 4 bases and the J segment 3 bases; nucleotides outside the gene matches: 9. The CDR3 reads CASSLRDGRLYNEQFF. The CDR3 region has the DNA TGCGCCAGCAGCCTCCGCGACGGGAGGCTCTACAATGAGCAGTTCTTC.

The CDR3 DNA reads TGTGCCAGCAGCTTAGGCCCTCTCAAGAGTGAGCAGTTCTTC. This translates into CASSLGPLKSEQFF. V and J are TRBV11-2 and TRBJ2-1; the D is unclear. The CDR3 has 14 amino acids. V lost 1 base to trimming and J lost 9 bases, with 13 bases between them. The germline V gene has CDR1 SGHAT and CDR2 FQNNGV.

The rearrangement links TRBV28 to TRBJ1-5, with D possibly being TRBD1 (6 bases). V lost 5 bases, J lost 7 bases, and 9 bases lay in between. Looked up from germline, CDR1 is MDHEN and CDR2 is SYDVKM. The CDR3 is 12 residues long. CDR3 nucleotides: TGTGCCAGCAGTACAGGGTGGCAGCCCCAGCATTTT. Amino acid sequence: CASSTGWQPQHF.

The rearrangement joins TRBV11-3 to TRBJ1-4; the D is unclear. Germline V gene data show CDR1 as SGHNT and CDR2 as YENEEA. Trimming took off 0 bases at V and 5 bases at J, with 10 bases between the two ends. CDR3 length: 15 amino acids. The CDR3 DNA is TGTGCCAGCAGCTTAGATTTACTCATAAATGAAAAACTGTTTTTT. Translation: CASSLDLLINEKLFF.

As regards this clone: The junction differs from germline at one of its ends, possibly a read error. This chain links TRBV6-5 with TRBJ2-3; 11 bases are shared with TRBD2. The CDR3 extends over 15 amino acids. Looked up from germline, CDR1 is MNHEY and CDR2 is SVGAGI. The CDR3 here is CASSPTSGSTNTQYF. In DNA, the CDR3 is TGTGCCAGCAGCCCCACTAGCGGGAGCACAAATACGCAGTATTTT.

This clone has a handful of counts. The V call is TRBV5-1, the J call TRBJ2-6, with D maybe TRBD2 (5 bases). V shed 4 bases and J shed 0 bases, with 8 bases lying between them. CDR3 length: 15 amino acids. CDR1 is SGHRS, CDR2 YFSETQ, per germline. This CDR3 reads CASSPRDSGANVLTF. Written as DNA, the CDR3 is TGCGCCAGCAGCCCACGGGACTCTGGGGCCAACGTCCTGACTTTC.

This chain uses TRBV19 with TRBJ1-1; D remains unclear. The V end lost 7 bases, the J end lost 0 bases, and 12 bases lay between the germline ends. The CDR3 runs to 14 residues. Germline CDR1 and CDR2: LNHDA and SQIVND (reference sequence). For the CDR3, the DNA is TGTGCCAGTACCCCGGAGCACTTGAACACTGAAGCTTTCTTT. Amino acid sequence: CASTPEHLNTEAFF.

V and J are TRBV6-5 and TRBJ1-2; 8 positions match TRBD1. V dropped 5 bases and J dropped 4; count of bases not matched to a gene: 3. Germline values: CDR1 MNHEY, CDR2 SVGAGI. This CDR3 contains 13 residues. The CDR3 DNA is TGTGCCAGCAGTAAAGGACAGGGCTATGGCTACACCTTC. This gives the protein CASSKGQGYGYTF.

V and J are TRBV7-9 and TRBJ1-2; D is possibly TRBD1 (5 bases). In germline, CDR1 is SEHNR, CDR2 FQNEAQ (reference sequence). This CDR3 contains 12 residues. The V gene lost 7 bases and the J gene lost 4 bases, with 10 bases spanning the gap. The chain's CDR3 is CASTGQGYGYTF. In DNA form, the CDR3 reads TGTGCCAGCACTGGGCAGGGCTATGGCTACACCTTC. Complete variable domain (other parts from reference TRBV7-9 and TRBJ1-2): DTGVSQNPRHKITKRGQNVTFRCDPISEHNRLYWYRQTLGQGPEFLTYFQNEAQLEKSRLLSDRFSAERPKGSFSTLEIQRTEQGDSAMYLCASTGQGYGYTFGSGTRLTVV.

The chain links TRBV7-2 to TRBJ2-1; TRBD1 matches at 10 bases. This CDR3 has 14 residues. Germline V lookup: CDR1 SGHTA, CDR2 FQGNSA. Trimming took 1 base from V and 6 from J; bases not matched to a gene: 0. CDR3 DNA sequence: TGTGCCAGCAGCTTAGGGACAGGGGGCAATGAGCAGTTCTTC. Translated: CASSLGTGGNEQFF.

Of note for this clone: A much larger clone lies a single base off, so this may be a read error. This chain uses TRBV5-4 with TRBJ2-3; D perhaps matches TRBD1 (5 bases). The CDR3 spans 14 residues. The germline CDR1 and CDR2 sequences are SGHNT and YYREEE (reference sequence). The V end lost 0 bases, the J end lost 1 base, and 6 bases lay between the germline ends. The CDR3 sequence: CASSLARGTDTQYF. Here the CDR3 DNA reads TGTGCCAGCAGCTTGGCCAGGGGCACAGATACGCAGTATTTT.